Below, 21 T cell receptor beta chains from the same sample are listed, as sequenced in a study of blood T cell repertoires in COVID-19. Here immunoSEQ multiplex PCR was the method, and the copy in TCRdb shows in-frame clones only, minus some. The repertoire holds roughly 400,000 clones, with nearly 90% as singletons. The sequenced material came from PBMCs or T cells enriched from blood (not recorded which). The receptor source for this set is a woman aged 18-29 years who had been exposed to COVID-19.

This clone occurred once. V usage is TRBV25-1 and J usage is TRBJ2-7; D is perhaps TRBD1 (5 bases). The germline gives CDR1 MGHDK, CDR2 SYGVNS. The ends were cut back, 1 base at V and 2 bases at J, with 15 bases in the middle. The CDR3 is made up of 16 amino acids. The CDR3 DNA sequence: TGTGCCAGCAGTGAATCCCCGACAGTCGATCCCTACGAGCAGTACTTC. Amino acids: CASSESPTVDPYEQYF.

The rearrangement links TRBV3-1 (or the pseudogene TRBV3-2) to TRBJ2-3, with 9 bases fitting TRBD1. V lost 5 bases and J lost 0; bases outside the gene matches: 3. CDR3 size: 15 residues. In germline, CDR1 is LGHDT, CDR2 YNNKEL (reference sequence). The DNA of the CDR3 is TGTGCCAGCAGCGACAGGGGGTTTAGCACAGATACGCAGTATTTT. Protein product: CASSDRGFSTDTQYF.

This clone was seen only a few times. The rearrangement joins TRBV5-1 to TRBJ1-3; D not certain. The germline V gene encodes CDR1 SGHRS and CDR2 YFSETQ. This CDR3 is built from 16 residues. Trimming removed 0 bases from V and 4 bases from J, with 14 bases in between. The CDR3 DNA sequence: TGCGCCAGCAGCTTGGAGCAGGTCGTTTCCGGAAACACCATATATTTT. Translating it yields CASSLEQVVSGNTIYF.

The chain employs TRBV18 and TRBJ2-7; a weak D match, TRBD2 (6 bases). CDR1 and CDR2 (germline): KGHSH, LQKENI. The CDR3 length is 14 residues. V was clipped by 4 bases and J by 5 bases, with 15 bases between them. CDR3 in amino acids: CASSQNLANHEQYF. In DNA, the CDR3 is TGTGCCAGCTCACAGAATCTAGCGAACCACGAGCAGTACTTC.

The rearrangement joins TRBV6-1 to TRBJ1-2; 7 bases fit TRBD1. Unmatched junction bases numbered 3, after V lost 2 bases and J lost 0 bases. CDR3 length: 15 residues. Germline values: CDR1 MNHNS, CDR2 SASEGT. The CDR3: CASSESDRPNYGYTF. In DNA, the CDR3 is TGTGCCAGCAGTGAATCGGACAGGCCTAACTATGGCTACACCTTC.

J is TRBJ1-5 and V is TRBV18; 10 bases map to TRBD1. Germline V CDR1 and CDR2: KGHSH, LQKENI. CDR3 length equals 16 residues. The V segment lost 2 bases and the J segment 3 bases; nucleotides outside the gene matches: 4. CDR3 region: CASSPKTGGINQPQHF. For the CDR3, the DNA is TGTGCCAGCTCACCAAAGACAGGGGGCATCAATCAGCCCCAGCATTTT.

Written as DNA, the CDR3 is TGTGCCAGCAGCCCCAGGGGGCGAGGGACCTACGAGCAGTACTTC. It yields the protein CASSPRGRGTYEQYF. The V call is TRBV14, the J call TRBJ2-7, with 8 bases fitting TRBD1. Trimming took 4 bases from V and 2 from J; bases not matched to a gene: 7. Looked up from germline, CDR1 is SGHDN and CDR2 is FVKESK. This CDR3 has 15 amino acids.

CDR3 sequence (DNA): TGTGCCAGCAGTCCGGCCCGGACAGGGCGGAGTGAAAAACTGTTTTTT. Its protein product is CASSPARTGRSEKLFF. The chain is built from TRBV28 and TRBJ1-4; 8 bases fit TRBD1. CDR1 MDHEN and CDR2 SYDVKM come from the germline V gene. V shed 5 bases and J 7 bases; nucleotides not matched to a gene: 12. The length of the CDR3 is 16 residues. The whole variable domain, filled in from reference TRBV28 and TRBJ1-4, reads DVKVTQSSRYLVKRTGEKVFLECVQDMDHENMFWYRQDPGLGLRLIYFSYDVKMKEKGDIPEGYSVSREKKERFSLILESASTNQTSMYLCASSPARTGRSEKLFFGSGTQLSVL.

The rearrangement links TRBV1 to TRBJ2-1; the tabulated D call, TRBD2, remains unverified against the DNA. TRBV1 has pseudogene status. The CDR3 extends over 18 amino acids. The CDR3 protein is CTSSQDGAGSTSYNEQFF. The CDR3 nucleotides are TGCACCAGCAGCCAAGATGGGGCGGGATCAACCTCCTACAATGAGCAGTTCTTC.

This chain links TRBV9 with TRBJ2-7, with 9 bases identical to TRBD2. After removal of 3 bases from V and 5 bases from J, the junction contained 6 bases not matched to a gene. This CDR3 is built from 14 residues. Germline values: CDR1 SGDLS, CDR2 YYNGEE. In DNA, the CDR3 is TGTGCCAGCAGCGCGTTAGCGGGAGAAGACGAGCAGTACTTC. This sequence encodes CASSALAGEDEQYF.

The gene calls are TRBV28 and TRBJ2-3; 15 bases are shared with TRBD2. CDR1 is MDHEN, CDR2 SYDVKM, per germline. V shed 1 base, J shed 7 bases, and the junction held 15 bases outside the gene matches. This CDR3 contains 20 residues. For the CDR3, the DNA is TGTGCCAGCAGTTTATTTGGACCGGGACTAGCGGGGGGCGGGGGAAATACGCAGTATTTT. Its translation: CASSLFGPGLAGGGGNTQYF.

CDR3 DNA sequence: TGCGCCAGCAGCCCCGTAATTAATCAGCCCCAGCATTTT. Translated, it gives CASSPVINQPQHF. The chain links TRBV4-1 to TRBJ1-5; D uncertain. V was trimmed by 4 bases and J by 4 bases, leaving 8 bases between them. This CDR3 is built from 13 residues. Per the germline V gene, CDR1 is MGHRA and CDR2 is YSYEKL.

The rearrangement uses TRBV10-3 and TRBJ2-1, with D perhaps matching TRBD2 (5 bases). Between the trimmed V and J ends, which lost 1 base and 9 bases, there was a span of 13 bases. The CDR3 sequence is 14 residues long. Germline V CDR1 and CDR2: ENHRY, SYGVKD. The CDR3 region is CAISEWSSPGEQFF. CDR3 in DNA: TGTGCCATCAGTGAGTGGTCTAGCCCGGGTGAGCAGTTCTTC.

This sequence joins TRBV14 and TRBJ1-2; 7 bases align to TRBD1. In germline, CDR1 is SGHDN, CDR2 FVKESK. The CDR3 runs 12 residues. V lost 3 bases and J lost 8; bases outside the gene matches: 3. This CDR3 is CASSQYRGGYTF. CDR3 nucleotide sequence: TGTGCCAGCAGCCAGTACAGGGGCGGCTACACCTTC.

The chain combines TRBV19 with TRBJ1-5; maybe TRBD1 (6 bases). This CDR3 has 15 amino acids. V was clipped by 7 bases and J by 3 bases, with 16 bases between them. The germline V gene encodes CDR1 LNHDA and CDR2 SQIVND (reference sequence). DNA of the CDR3: TGTGCCAGTAATGAGGACGCAGGGGTCAATCAGCCCCAGCATTTT. This encodes CASNEDAGVNQPQHF.

The V call is TRBV5-6, the J call TRBJ2-7; 12 bases agree with TRBD2. The length of the CDR3 is 15 residues. Germline assignment: CDR1 SGHDT and CDR2 YYEEEE. Trimming at V came to 2 bases and at J to 6 bases, leaving 6 bases not matched to a gene. For the CDR3, the DNA is TGTGCCAGCAGCTTTAAGACTAGCGGGAGAGTCGAGCAGTACTTC. This gives the protein CASSFKTSGRVEQYF.

The chain combines TRBV6-6 with TRBJ2-1; 12 positions agree with TRBD1. V lost 5 bases, J lost 3 bases, and 14 bases stayed unmatched. The CDR3 has 19 residues. Germline V gene data show CDR1 as MNHNY and CDR2 as SVGAGI (reference sequence). The CDR3 DNA reads TGTGCCAGCAGTCCAGGTTCCGGGACAGGGGGCGCTAGCTACAATGAGCAGTTCTTC. It specifies CASSPGSGTGGASYNEQFF.

The gene calls are TRBV3-1 (or the pseudogene TRBV3-2) and TRBJ2-5, with 16 positions matching TRBD2. CDR3 length: 18 residues. Losses at the gene ends were 3 bases for V and 4 bases for J; bases not matched to a gene: 8. The germline V gene has CDR1 LGHDT and CDR2 YNNKEL (reference sequence). This chain's CDR3 is CASSQGLAGGSWAETQYF. The DNA for the CDR3 is TGTGCCAGCAGCCAGGGACTAGCGGGGGGGAGTTGGGCAGAGACCCAGTACTTC.

The V gene is TRBV5-1, the J gene TRBJ2-5; the D gene is possibly TRBD2 (6 bases). The length of the CDR3 is 15 residues. Germline loops: CDR1 SGHRS, CDR2 YFSETQ. V gave up 4 bases and J gave up 0 bases, with 13 bases separating them. CDR3 region: CASSRLVGNQETQYF. The CDR3 DNA reads as TGCGCCAGCAGCAGACTAGTGGGTAACCAAGAGACCCAGTACTTC. The whole variable domain, remainder taken from reference TRBV5-1 and TRBJ2-5, is KAGVTQTPRYLIKTRGQQVTLSCSPISGHRSVSWYQQTPGQGLQFLFEYFSETQRNKGNFPGRFSGRQFSNSRSEMNVSTLELGDSALYLCASSRLVGNQETQYFGPGTRLLVL.

The chain is built from TRBV5-6 and TRBJ2-3; no reliable D call. V dropped 4 bases and J dropped 7 bases, with 13 bases sitting between them. Looked up from germline, CDR1 is SGHDT and CDR2 is YYEEEE. This CDR3 comprises 13 residues. CDR3 DNA sequence: TGTGCCAGCAGCCTCCACTCCGTATATACGCAGTATTTT. This gives the protein CASSLHSVYTQYF.

The V gene is TRBV7-2, the J gene TRBJ1-3; TRBD1 agrees at 7 bases. This CDR3 contains 16 residues. V lost 4 bases and J lost 0; bases outside the gene matches: 6. The germline gives CDR1 SGHTA, CDR2 FQGNSA. CDR3 DNA: TGTGCCAGCAGCTCAAGACAGGGTGACTCTGGAAACACCATATATTTT. As protein: CASSSRQGDSGNTIYF.